A few counts support the clone carrying this T cell receptor (beta chain). These data originate in a study of blood T cells in healthy people across ages. About the research overall: Template switching recovered approximately one barcoded beta molecule for every two T cells.

For the second PCR, which ran for about 6 to 12 cycles, a sample-barcoded 5' primer and a J-beta primer mix were used. The authors tagged each cDNA molecule using a template-switch adaptor with 12 random nucleotides. TCRdb reanalysed the 5' RACE reads using MiXCR and keeps one entry per CDR3 protein. The repertoire holds hundreds of thousands of distinct CDR3 sequences, with roughly 56% as singletons. From germline, CDR1 is MNHEY and CDR2 SMNVEV (reference sequence). The CDR3 runs 14 residues. The V gene lost 4 bases and the J gene lost 2 bases, with 12 bases spanning the gap. The chain recombines TRBV27 with TRBJ2-7; maybe TRBD2 (6 bases). The sequencing input was blood. This sequence was found in a man aged 35 to 55 in good health. The CDR3 nucleotides read TGTGCCAGCAGTTCGACCCCGGGAGCCTACGAGCAGTACTTC. Amino acid sequence: CASSSTPGAYEQYF.